This TCR beta chain derives from a study of blood T cells in healthy people across ages. Study-wide points: In older individuals, TCR beta diversity per million T cells was lower, falling roughly linearly with age.

Regarding this clonotype: Its antigen is currently unknown.

Combining a sample-barcoded 5' primer with a J-beta primer mix, a second PCR ran for about 6 to 12 cycles. Tags on each cDNA molecule came from a template-switch adaptor with 12 random nucleotides. TCRdb independently ran MiXCR on the 5' RACE reads; one entry per CDR3 protein. Of 700,000 or so distinct CDR3 sequences listed, 40% to 45% were seen once; the top ten hold 25% to 35%. The CDR3 has 14 residues. In germline, CDR1 is SGHTA, CDR2 FQGNSA. The chain recombines TRBV7-2 with TRBJ2-4; D might be TRBD1 or TRBD2, each matching 5 bases. The DNA end lines up better with TRBJ2-7; the J call may be wrong. Sequences were obtained from blood. This receptor was taken from a man at least 80 years old in good health. CDR3 residues: CASSPGRNTYEQYF. The CDR3 bases are TGTGCCAGCAGCCCGGGACGCAACACCTACGAGCAGTACTTC.